This TCR beta chain came from a study of blood T cell repertoires in COVID-19. Study information: Sites in the United States, Italy and Spain provided acute and convalescent COVID-19 samples. PBMCs, B-cell-depleted T cells, or T cells were the source of the cDNA or gDNA that made up the material.

Trimming pared 0 bases from V and 6 bases from J, leaving 19 bases between. Germline V gene lookup returns CDR1 SGHNT and CDR2 YYREEE (reference sequence). This CDR3 comprises 17 residues. In the study's own analysis: Amplified reference gene primers provided the basis for estimating nucleated cell counts. The repertoire was sequenced with immunoSEQ multiplex PCR; TCRdb's copy has only in-frame clones and lacks some. That table gives V, J and clone size, and the DNA gave D and trimming. The repertoire holds 55,000 to 80,000 clones, with 85% to 90% as singletons. The gene calls are TRBV5-4 and TRBJ2-1, with TRBD1 as a possible D gene (5 bases). Source material: peripheral blood. The receptor was derived from a woman aged 55-70 years with acute or convalescent COVID-19. CDR3 residues: CASSLGVRAVRGNEQFF. CDR3 in DNA: TGTGCCAGCAGCTTGGGTGTCAGGGCGGTTAGGGGCAATGAGCAGTTCTTC.